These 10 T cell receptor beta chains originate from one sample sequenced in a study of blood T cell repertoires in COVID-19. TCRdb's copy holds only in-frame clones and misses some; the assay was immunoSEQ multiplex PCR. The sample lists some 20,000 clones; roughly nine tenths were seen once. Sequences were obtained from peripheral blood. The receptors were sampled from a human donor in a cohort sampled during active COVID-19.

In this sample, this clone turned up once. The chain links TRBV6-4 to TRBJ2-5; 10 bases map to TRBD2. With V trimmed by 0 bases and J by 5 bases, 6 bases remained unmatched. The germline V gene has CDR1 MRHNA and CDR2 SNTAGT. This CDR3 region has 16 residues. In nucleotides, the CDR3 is TGTGCCAGCAGTGACTCGCCAGCGGGAGGGATTGAGACCCAGTACTTC. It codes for CASSDSPAGGIETQYF.

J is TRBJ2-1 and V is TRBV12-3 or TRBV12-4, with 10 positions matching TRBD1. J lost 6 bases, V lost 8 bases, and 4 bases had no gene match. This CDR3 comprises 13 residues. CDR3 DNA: TGTGCCAGCGGACAGGGGGGATTCAATGAGCAGTTCTTC. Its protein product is CASGQGGFNEQFF.

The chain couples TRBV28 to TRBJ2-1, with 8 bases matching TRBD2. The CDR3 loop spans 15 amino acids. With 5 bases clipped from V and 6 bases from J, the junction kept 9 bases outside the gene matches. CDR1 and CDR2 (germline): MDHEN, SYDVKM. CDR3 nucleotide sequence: TGTGCCAGCAGTAAGCACAGCGGGGGCCGCAATGAGCAGTTCTTC. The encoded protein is CASSKHSGGRNEQFF.

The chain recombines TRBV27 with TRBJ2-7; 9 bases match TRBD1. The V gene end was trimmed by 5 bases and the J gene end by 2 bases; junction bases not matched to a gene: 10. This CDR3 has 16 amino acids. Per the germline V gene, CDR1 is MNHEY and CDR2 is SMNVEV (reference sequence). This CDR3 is CASSVQGGQGTYEQYF. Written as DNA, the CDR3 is TGTGCCAGCAGTGTACAGGGGGGACAGGGTACCTACGAGCAGTACTTC.

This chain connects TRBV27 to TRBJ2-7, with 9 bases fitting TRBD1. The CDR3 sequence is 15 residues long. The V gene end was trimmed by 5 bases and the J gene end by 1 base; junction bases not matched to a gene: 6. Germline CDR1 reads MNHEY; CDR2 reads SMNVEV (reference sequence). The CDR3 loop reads CASSGIGTGSYEQYF. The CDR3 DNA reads TGTGCCAGCAGTGGAATTGGGACAGGGTCCTACGAGCAGTACTTC.

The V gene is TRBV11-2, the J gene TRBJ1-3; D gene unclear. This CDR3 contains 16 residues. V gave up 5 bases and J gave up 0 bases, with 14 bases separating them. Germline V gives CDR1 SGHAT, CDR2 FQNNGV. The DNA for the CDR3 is TGTGCCAGCAGCCGCCGGACCGGGAGCTCTGGAAACACCATATATTTT. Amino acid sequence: CASSRRTGSSGNTIYF.

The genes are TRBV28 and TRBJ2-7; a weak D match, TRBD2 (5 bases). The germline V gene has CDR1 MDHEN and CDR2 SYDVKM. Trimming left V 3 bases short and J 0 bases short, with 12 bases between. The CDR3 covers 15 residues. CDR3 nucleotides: TGTGCCAGCAGTTTCGAGGGATTCAGCTCCTACGAGCAGTACGTC. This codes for CASSFEGFSSYEQYV.

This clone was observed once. CDR3 sequence reads: CASSISGTGDASYEQYF. The CDR3 DNA reads TGTGCCAGTAGTATCTCTGGGACAGGGGACGCTTCCTACGAGCAGTACTTC. The gene calls are TRBV19 and TRBJ2-7; 10 bases are shared with TRBD1. CDR3 length: 17 amino acids. V lost 3 bases and J lost 1; bases outside the gene matches: 9. Germline loops: CDR1 LNHDA, CDR2 SQIVND (reference sequence).

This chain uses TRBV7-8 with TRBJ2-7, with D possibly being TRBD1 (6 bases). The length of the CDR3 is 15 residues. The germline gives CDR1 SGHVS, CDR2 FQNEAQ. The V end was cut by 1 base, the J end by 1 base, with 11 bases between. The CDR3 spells CASSLGQGQSYEQYV. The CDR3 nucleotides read TGTGCCAGCAGCTTAGGGCAGGGGCAATCCTACGAGCAGTACGTC.

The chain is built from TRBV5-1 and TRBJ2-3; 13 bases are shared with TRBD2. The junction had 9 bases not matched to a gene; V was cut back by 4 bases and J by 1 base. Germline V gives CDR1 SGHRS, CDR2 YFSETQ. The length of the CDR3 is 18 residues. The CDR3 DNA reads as TGCGCCAGCAGCCTTACAGGACTAGCGGGAGTTGGCACAGATACGCAGTATTTT. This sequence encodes CASSLTGLAGVGTDTQYF.